This TCR beta chain came from a study of blood T cell repertoires in COVID-19. Study information: Sites across the United States, Italy and Spain contributed samples from acute and convalescent COVID-19. The cDNA or gDNA used as material had been derived from T cells, B-cell-depleted T cells, or PBMCs.

As originally analysed: Estimation of nucleated cell counts relied on the amplification of reference gene primers. TCRdb's copy holds only in-frame clones and misses some; the assay was immunoSEQ multiplex PCR. V and J calls and clone size are those listed in that table; D and trimming were worked out from the DNA. Among 72,000 or so clones listed, roughly 90% were seen once. CDR1 SGHRS and CDR2 YFSETQ come from the germline V gene. This CDR3 comprises 14 residues. Trimming removed 4 bases at V and 4 bases at J, with 13 bases between. This rearrangement joins TRBV5-1 to TRBJ2-3; D is unresolved. Sequencing used peripheral blood. The receptor was derived from a woman of 80 years or more with acute or convalescent COVID-19. The CDR3 region is CASSDPMGADTQYF. CDR3 bases: TGCGCCAGCAGCGACCCCATGGGCGCAGATACGCAGTATTTT.